This entry features one T cell receptor beta chain sequence. Its antigen is still unknown. The data originate from a study of T cells after yellow fever vaccination. Study-level results: Although most clonotypes did not, a small share appeared in both CD4 and CD8 compartments.

TCRdb reprocessed the 5' RACE reads via MiXCR and lists one record per CDR3 protein. The sample records around 350,000 distinct CDR3 sequences, around 10% being singletons. V was pared by 3 bases and J by 6 bases, with 10 bases between. Germline loops: CDR1 SGHVS, CDR2 FQNEAQ. The CDR3 is 13 amino acids. Sequenced here: PBMCs, sampled on the day of the first yellow fever vaccination. This TCR came from a man aged 18 to 30 who received the YFV17D yellow fever vaccine. V usage is TRBV7-8 and J usage is TRBJ2-3; D may be TRBD1 or TRBD2 (6 bases each). The CDR3 nucleotides are TGTGCCAGCAGCTTCGAGGGGGGCGATACGCAGTATTTT. Its translation is CASSFEGGDTQYF.